Each of the 2 T cell receptor beta chains below was sequenced from the same sample in a study of blood T cell repertoires in COVID-19. The repertoire was sequenced with immunoSEQ multiplex PCR; TCRdb's copy has only in-frame clones and lacks some. The table includes 300,000 or so clones, roughly 86% detected once. Sequencing used peripheral blood. These receptors were collected from a woman aged 50 to 60 who had recovered from COVID-19.

The genes are TRBV5-6 and TRBJ2-7, with 8 bases that match TRBD1. Germline CDR1 SGHDT, CDR2 YYEEEE. Germline trimming cut 4 bases from V and 2 bases from J; bases unmatched to any gene: 11. This CDR3 has 16 amino acids. The CDR3 DNA reads as TGTGCCAGCAGCGGGGGGACAGGTGTGCTCACCTACGAGCAGTACTTC. Residues: CASSGGTGVLTYEQYF.

With regard to this clone: A read error may produce the germline difference seen at one junction end. The chain recombines TRBV5-6 with TRBJ2-2; 9 bases align to TRBD1. CDR1 and CDR2 from the germline V gene are SGHDT and YYEEEE. The CDR3 length is 12 residues. CDR3 DNA: TGTGCCAGCAGCTTGGCCTCGGACAGGGGACTTTTT. This sequence encodes CASSLASDRGLF.